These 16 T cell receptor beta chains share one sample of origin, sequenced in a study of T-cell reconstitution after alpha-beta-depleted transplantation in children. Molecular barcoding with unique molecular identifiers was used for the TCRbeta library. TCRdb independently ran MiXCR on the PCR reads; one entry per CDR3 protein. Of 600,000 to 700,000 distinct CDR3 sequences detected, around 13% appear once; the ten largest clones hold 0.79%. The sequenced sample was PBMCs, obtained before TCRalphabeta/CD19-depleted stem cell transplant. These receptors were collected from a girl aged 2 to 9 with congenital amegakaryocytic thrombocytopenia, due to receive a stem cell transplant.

This chain's CDR3 is CASSYSPRRSGELFF. The CDR3 DNA follows: TGTGCCAGCAGTTACTCCCCCCGCAGGTCCGGGGAGCTGTTTTTT. V usage is TRBV6-5 and J usage is TRBJ2-2; no clear D. This CDR3 has 15 residues. Deletions cut 0 bases from V and 6 bases from J, with 11 bases between. Germline values: CDR1 MNHEY, CDR2 SVGAGI.

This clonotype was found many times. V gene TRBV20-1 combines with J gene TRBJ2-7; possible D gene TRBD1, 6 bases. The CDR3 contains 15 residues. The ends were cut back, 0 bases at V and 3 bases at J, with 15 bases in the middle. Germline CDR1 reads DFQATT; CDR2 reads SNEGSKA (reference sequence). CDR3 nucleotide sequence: TGCAGTGCTAGAGATGAGTCGGACAGTTACTACGAGCAGTACTTC. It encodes CSARDESDSYYEQYF.

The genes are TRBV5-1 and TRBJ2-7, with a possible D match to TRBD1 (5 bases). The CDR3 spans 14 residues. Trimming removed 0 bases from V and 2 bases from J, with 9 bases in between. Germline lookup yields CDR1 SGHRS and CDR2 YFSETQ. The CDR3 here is CASSLVGHPYEQYF. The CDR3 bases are TGCGCCAGCAGCTTGGTAGGACACCCCTACGAGCAGTACTTC. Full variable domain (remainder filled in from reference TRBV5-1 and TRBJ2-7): KAGVTQTPRYLIKTRGQQVTLSCSPISGHRSVSWYQQTPGQGLQFLFEYFSETQRNKGNFPGRFSGRQFSNSRSEMNVSTLELGDSALYLCASSLVGHPYEQYFGPGTRLTVT.

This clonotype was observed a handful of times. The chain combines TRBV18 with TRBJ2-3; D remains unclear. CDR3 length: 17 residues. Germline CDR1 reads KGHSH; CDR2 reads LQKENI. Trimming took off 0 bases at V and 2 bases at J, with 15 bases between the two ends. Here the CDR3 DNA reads TGTGCCAGCTCACCACCGATCGACTCTGCGAACACAGATACGCAGTATTTT. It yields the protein CASSPPIDSANTDTQYF.

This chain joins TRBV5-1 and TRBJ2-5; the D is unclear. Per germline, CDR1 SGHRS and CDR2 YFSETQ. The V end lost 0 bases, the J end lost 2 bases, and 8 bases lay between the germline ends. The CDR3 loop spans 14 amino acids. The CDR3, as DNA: TGCGCCAGCAGCTTGGGGGTGGTGCAAGAGACCCAGTACTTC. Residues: CASSLGVVQETQYF. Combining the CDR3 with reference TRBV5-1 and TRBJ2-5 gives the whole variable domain KAGVTQTPRYLIKTRGQQVTLSCSPISGHRSVSWYQQTPGQGLQFLFEYFSETQRNKGNFPGRFSGRQFSNSRSEMNVSTLELGDSALYLCASSLGVVQETQYFGPGTRLLVL.

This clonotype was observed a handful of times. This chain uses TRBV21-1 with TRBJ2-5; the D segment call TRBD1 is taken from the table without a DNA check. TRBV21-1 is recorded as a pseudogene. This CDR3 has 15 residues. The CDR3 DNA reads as TGTGCCAGCAGCAAAGCACGGAAAGGGGAAGAGACCCAGTACTTC. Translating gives CASSKARKGEETQYF.

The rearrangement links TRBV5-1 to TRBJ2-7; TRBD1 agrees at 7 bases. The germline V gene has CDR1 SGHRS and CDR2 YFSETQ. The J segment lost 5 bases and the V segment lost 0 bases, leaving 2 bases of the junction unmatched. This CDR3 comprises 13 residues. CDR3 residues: CASSLGDRDEQYF. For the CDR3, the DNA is TGCGCCAGCAGCTTGGGTGACAGGGACGAGCAGTACTTC.

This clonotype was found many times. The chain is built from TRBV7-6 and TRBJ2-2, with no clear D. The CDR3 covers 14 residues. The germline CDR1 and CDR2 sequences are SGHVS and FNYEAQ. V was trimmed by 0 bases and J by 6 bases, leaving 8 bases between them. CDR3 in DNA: TGTGCCAGCAGCTTAGCGCGGTACTCCGGGGAGCTGTTTTTT. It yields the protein CASSLARYSGELFF.

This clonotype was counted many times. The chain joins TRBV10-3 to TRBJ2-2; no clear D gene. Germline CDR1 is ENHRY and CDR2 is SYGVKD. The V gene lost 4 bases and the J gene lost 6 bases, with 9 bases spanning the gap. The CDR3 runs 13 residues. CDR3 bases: TGTGCCATCAGTGCCCCCCCACCCGGGGAGCTGTTTTTT. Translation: CAISAPPPGELFF.

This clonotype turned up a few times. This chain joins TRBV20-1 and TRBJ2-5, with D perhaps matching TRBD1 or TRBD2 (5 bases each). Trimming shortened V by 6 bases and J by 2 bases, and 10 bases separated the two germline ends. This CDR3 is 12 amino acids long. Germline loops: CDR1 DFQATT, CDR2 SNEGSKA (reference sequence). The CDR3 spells CSAWDGQETQYF. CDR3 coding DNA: TGCAGTGCGTGGGACGGGCAAGAGACCCAGTACTTC.

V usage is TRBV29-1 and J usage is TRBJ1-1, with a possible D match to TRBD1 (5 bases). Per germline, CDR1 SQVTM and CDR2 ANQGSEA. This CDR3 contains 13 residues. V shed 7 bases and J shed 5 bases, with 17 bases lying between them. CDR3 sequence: CSARGSLRTEAFF. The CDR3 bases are TGCAGCGCTCGGGGCTCACTGAGGACTGAAGCTTTCTTT.

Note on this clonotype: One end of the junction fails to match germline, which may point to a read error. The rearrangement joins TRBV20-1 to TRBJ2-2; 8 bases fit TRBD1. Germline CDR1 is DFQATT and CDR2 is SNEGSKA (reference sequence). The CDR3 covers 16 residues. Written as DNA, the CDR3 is TGCAGTGCGAGAGACCCCCACAGGGGGGTGGACGTGGAGCTGTTTTTT. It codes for CSARDPHRGVDVELFF.

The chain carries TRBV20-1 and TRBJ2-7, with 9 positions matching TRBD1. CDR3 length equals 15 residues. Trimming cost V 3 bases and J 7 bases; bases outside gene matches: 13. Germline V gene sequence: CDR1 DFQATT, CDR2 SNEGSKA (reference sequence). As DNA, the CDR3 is TGCAGTGCTAGCCCCCGGGACAGGGTTTTTCGGGAGCAGTACTTC. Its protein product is CSASPRDRVFREQYF.

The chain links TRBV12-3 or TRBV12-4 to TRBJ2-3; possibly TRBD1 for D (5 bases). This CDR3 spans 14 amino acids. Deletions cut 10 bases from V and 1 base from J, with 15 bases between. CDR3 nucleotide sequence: TGTGCCACCAGGACGGGCAGGGGCACAGATACGCAGTATTTT. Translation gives CATRTGRGTDTQYF.

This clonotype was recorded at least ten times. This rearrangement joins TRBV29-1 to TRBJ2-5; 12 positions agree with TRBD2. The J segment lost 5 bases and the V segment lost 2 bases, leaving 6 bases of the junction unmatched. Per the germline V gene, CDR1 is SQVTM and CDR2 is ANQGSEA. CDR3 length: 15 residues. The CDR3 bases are TGCAGCGTTGAACTAGCGGGAGGGCCCGCGGAGACCCAGTACTTC. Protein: CSVELAGGPAETQYF.

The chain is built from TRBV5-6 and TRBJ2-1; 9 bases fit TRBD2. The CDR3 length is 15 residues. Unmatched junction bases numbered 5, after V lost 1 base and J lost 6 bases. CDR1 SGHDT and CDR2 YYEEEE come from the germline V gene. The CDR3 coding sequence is TGTGCCAGCAGCTTGAAGCTAGCGGGGTCCAATGAGCAGTTCTTC. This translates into CASSLKLAGSNEQFF. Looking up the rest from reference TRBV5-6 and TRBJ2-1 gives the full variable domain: DAGVTQSPTHLIKTRGQQVTLRCSPKSGHDTVSWYQQALGQGPQFIFQYYEEEERQRGNFPDRFSGHQFPNYSSELNVNALLLGDSALYLCASSLKLAGSNEQFFGPGTRLTVL.